This entry describes one T cell receptor (beta chain). This clonotype is medium-sized (0.01 to 0.1%). The antigen this receptor binds is unknown. One base away there is no much larger clone; base qualities are not given. The sample belongs to a study of T-cell reconstitution after alpha-beta-depleted transplantation in children (dated by TCRdb to about 2016). At the level of the whole study: Using TCR repertoire profiling, the study followed T-cell immune reconstitution in a quantitative way in children after TCRalphabeta/CD19-depleted allogeneic hematopoietic cell transplantation.

Broad study findings and their caveats: In some patients, the high TCRbeta diversity seen at day 60 was put down to recipient T cells and intrathymic progenitors that had survived conditioning. Over the following months the frequencies of hyperexpanded clones went down, and after one year T-cell counts and TCRbeta diversity were mostly credited to newly produced T cells. The apparently early recovery of alphabetaT-cell counts about two months after transplant reportedly depended on only several hundred rapidly expanded clones that came from non-depleted graft cells.

Reading from cysteine to phenylalanine, the CDR3 counts 17 amino acids. This entry keeps only the CDR3 DNA: 51 bases, framed from base 1. V lost 6 bases and J lost 3 bases, and the count of bases not matched to a germline gene is 12. To prepare the library, PCR was applied. The data were produced on an Illumina HiSeq 2500. To normalize quantification of the TCRbeta repertoire, the TCR libraries were built with molecular barcoding that relied on unique molecular identifiers. TCRdb trimmed public reads at Q25 via fastp, called clones via MiXCR and kept in-frame beta chains. Each entry is one CDR3 protein sequence, shown with its most common DNA and genes. This sample has approximately 130,000 distinct CDR3 sequences in its table, and about 9.6% of those were observed once. Approximately 25% of the sample is in the top ten clones. Interpreted using the paper, the treatment or condition label stands for: allogeneic hematopoietic cell transplantation with graft depleted of TCRalphabeta T cells and CD19 B cells. Transplant recipients were children who received TCRalphabeta/CD19-depleted allogeneic hematopoietic cell grafts.

The chain couples TRBV12-3 or TRBV12-4 to TRBJ2-1; 9 central bases correspond to TRBD2. The specimen was PBMCs, mostly from graft donor cells, collected 180 days after TCRalphabeta/CD19-depleted stem cell transplant. The origin of this receptor is a girl under three years old who had a stem cell transplant for combined immunodeficiency, so the T cells may come from the graft donor. CDR3 sequence: CASRNDGREGYYNEQFF. The nucleotides are TGTGCCAGCAGAAACGACGGGCGGGAGGGATACTACAATGAGCAGTTCTTC.